This T cell receptor beta chain was identified during a study of human T cells and chemical hapten exposure. Study information: TCR yield per sample varied, mainly due to pooled library volumes.

Time point denoted: patch test 1, 2 weeks after DPC sensitization. The treatment is: therapeutic diphenylcyclopropenone sensitization with weekly scalp DPC. For the library, individual cDNA molecules each received unique molecular identifiers. TCRdb passed the RACE reads through MiXCR, listing each CDR3 protein once. Of a few hundred thousand distinct CDR3 sequences in the sample, approximately 5.1% were seen once. This clonotype was recorded at least ten times. Its antigen is unidentified. Overall study findings and caveats: The donor cohort had alopecia, so its immune response may not match that of healthy people.

The clonotype originates from a woman aged 45-65 years with alopecia areata. Some clones in this sample may be carry-over from other donors' samples. This sample comprised whole blood, obtained in connection with sensitization to the hapten diphenylcyclopropenone (DPC).

The CDR3 nucleotides are TGTGCCAGCAGTTTAGCCCCTAGCGGGTCGGCAGATACGCAGTATTTT. It codes for CASSLAPSGSADTQYF. The rearrangement joins TRBV12-3 or TRBV12-4 to TRBJ2-3; 8 bases align to TRBD2. This CDR3 has 16 amino acids. V gave up 0 bases and J gave up 4 bases; unmatched junction bases: 6.